This T cell receptor (beta chain) was found in a study of shared clonotypes between healthy human individuals. Germline CDR1 and CDR2: SEHNR and FQNEAQ (reference sequence). Trimming pared 0 bases from V and 8 bases from J, leaving 16 bases between. The CDR3 sequence is 15 residues long. Recent acute infections and vaccinations were absent in the healthy HIV-negative adult donors. CD45RO+ cells plus CCR7-negative CD45RA+ TemRA cells formed CD8 memory. Sequencing was at deep level. Each cell subset's genomic DNA was divided evenly among several immunoSEQ plates. Assay: immunoSEQ multiplex PCR; the TCRdb copy retains only in-frame clones and omits some. This sample has roughly 660,000 clones; roughly 91% occur once, and the top ten carry 34%.

The sequence came from a man in his late teens or twenties in good health. Some clones in this sample may be carry-over from other donors' samples. Sequencing was done on a sample of memory CD8+ T cells from PBMCs. Indicated subset: CD45RO+ cells pooled with CCR7-negative TemRA cells. The chain uses TRBV7-9 and TRBJ1-2; D unclear. The CDR3 sequence is CASSLAFSAILGYTF. The CDR3 coding sequence is TGTGCCAGCAGCTTAGCGTTCTCGGCAATCTTAGGCTACACCTTC. Full variable domain (missing parts from reference TRBV7-9 and TRBJ1-2): DTGVSQNPRHKITKRGQNVTFRCDPISEHNRLYWYRQTLGQGPEFLTYFQNEAQLEKSRLLSDRFSAERPKGSFSTLEIQRTEQGDSAMYLCASSLAFSAILGYTFGSGTRLTVV.